This is a list of T cell receptor beta chains from one sample in a study of persistence of HIV-infected CD4 T cells. Repertoires were generated with immunoSEQ multiplex PCR, while TCRdb's copy carries only in-frame clones and drops some. The repertoire holds 40,000 or so clones, about 87% seen once, with more than 0.4% in the top ten. Antigens of these TCRs are unknown. Sequenced here: CD4+ T cells sorted from PBMCs after approximately 19-hour stimulation, sampled from a patient who received antiretroviral therapy. The receptors here all came from an adult woman with HIV who was CMV-seropositive. CDR3s include the opening cysteine and the closing phenylalanine or tryptophan. A D gene is named only where the DNA matches it firmly. The size field is filled for only some rows; it gives once, few, many or a size class.

d_gene | abundance | j_gene | v_gene | CDR3nt | CDR3aa
- | - | TRBJ2-2 | TRBV30 | TGTGCCTGGCGGGACTGGGGCGGGGCCGGGGAGCTGTTTTTT | CAWRDWGGAGELFF
- | - | TRBJ2-7 | TRBV6-5 | TGTGCCAGCAGCTCCCGCCCTCTGACCTACGAGCAGTACTTC | CASSSRPLTYEQYF
- | few | TRBJ1-5 | TRBV25-1 | TGTGCCAGCAGTGAGGCGGCTTATAGCAATCAGCCCCAGCATTTT | CASSEAAYSNQPQHF
- | few | TRBJ1-3 | TRBV27 | TGTGCCAGCAGTTTTGGAGCCGGGTCGGACGGCGGAAACACCATATATTTT | CASSFGAGSDGGNTIYF
- | - | TRBJ1-1 | TRBV29-1 | TGCAGCGTTGAAATTCGGGATAAAAGAGGGGCTTTCTTT | CSVEIRDKRGAFF
TRBD1 | - | TRBJ1-3 | TRBV7-9 | TGTGCCAGCAGCCCCGACAGGGGATCTGGAAACACCATATATTTT | CASSPDRGSGNTIYF
- | - | TRBJ1-1 | TRBV24-1 | TGTGCCACCAGTGATCCCCCCGGGGGCCAAGCTTTCTTT | CATSDPPGGQAFF
TRBD1 | - | TRBJ1-2 | TRBV27 | TGTGCCAGCAGTTTATCGGCGGGGACAGGGGGCTATGGCTACACCTTC | CASSLSAGTGGYGYTF
- | - | TRBJ1-2 | TRBV4-2 | TGTGCCAGCAGCCAAGTTGGGGGGGACCCCGGAAACTATGGCTACACCTTC | CASSQVGGDPGNYGYTF
TRBD2 | - | TRBJ2-2 | TRBV10-3 | TGTGCCATCAGCCGGACGACTAGCGGGGGGACCGGGGAGCTGTTTTTT | CAISRTTSGGTGELFF
TRBD1 | - | TRBJ1-2 | TRBV15 | TGTGCCACCAGCAGAGATAGAGGTGACAGGGGGTATGGCTACACCTTC | CATSRDRGDRGYGYTF
TRBD1 | - | TRBJ1-2 | TRBV6-5 | TGTGCCAGCAGGAGGGGGCTAGACTATGGCTACACCTTC | CASRRGLDYGYTF
- | - | TRBJ2-1 | TRBV20-1 | TGCAGTGCTAGTGGGAGCAGGAATGAGCAGTTCTTC | CSASGSRNEQFF
TRBD1 | - | TRBJ1-2 | TRBV19 | TGTGCCAATAGTTTAGGGACAGTTGGGGTTTATGGCTACACCTTC | CANSLGTVGVYGYTF
- | - | TRBJ2-5 | TRBV3-1/TRBV3-2 | TGTGCCAGCAGCCAAGGAGTCGGGACTTGGGTAGATGGGACCCAGTACTTC | CASSQGVGTWVDGTQYF
- | - | TRBJ2-2 | TRBV2 | TGTGCCAGCAGTGCGCCGGGCGGGGAGCTGTTTTTT | CASSAPGGELFF
- | - | TRBJ1-2 | TRBV6-5 | TGTGCCGGCCTGGGAGGGGGGACTAACTATGGCTACACCTTC | CAGLGGGTNYGYTF
- | - | TRBJ1-1 | TRBV6-1 | TGTGCCAGCAGTGAAGGGGGGTGGCACTTCAACACTGAAGCTTTCTTT | CASSEGGWHFNTEAFF
- | - | TRBJ1-1 | TRBV12-3/TRBV12-4 | TGTGCCAGCAGTCTCGGACGTACTGAAGCTTTCTTT | CASSLGRTEAFF
TRBD1 | - | TRBJ1-6 | TRBV9 | TGTGCCAGCAGCGTAGATATGACAGGGAAATCACCCCTCCACTTT | CASSVDMTGKSPLHF
TRBD1 | few | TRBJ1-5 | TRBV6-6 | TGTGCCAGCAACCCGGACAGGGTCAATCAGCCCCAGCATTTT | CASNPDRVNQPQHF
- | few | TRBJ1-1 | TRBV10-3 | TGTGCCATCAGTGAATCGGGGCAGAAGATGAACACTGAAGCTTTCTTT | CAISESGQKMNTEAFF
TRBD1 | once | TRBJ1-1 | TRBV5-6 | TGTGCCAGCAGCCGACAGGGATCTGAAGCTTTCTTT | CASSRQGSEAFF
TRBD1 | - | TRBJ1-2 | TRBV25-1 | TGTGCCAGCAGTCCCCCGGGACAGAACTATGGCTACACCTTC | CASSPPGQNYGYTF
- | few | TRBJ1-1 | TRBV10-1 | TGCGCCACCAGGGGACCCATGAATGAAGCTTTCTTT | CATRGPMNEAFF
- | - | TRBJ1-3 | TRBV2 | TGTGCCAGCAGGGCTTGGGGGGGAACTGGAAACACCATATATTTT | CASRAWGGTGNTIYF
TRBD1 | - | TRBJ2-5 | TRBV5-1 | TGCGCCAGCAGCCTGACAGGGGGGCGGGAGACCCAGTACTTC | CASSLTGGRETQYF
- | - | TRBJ2-4 | TRBV6-5 | TGTGCCAGCCGTCGGGGAAGGTACGGGGTCATTCAGTACTTC | CASRRGRYGVIQYF
- | few | TRBJ1-1 | TRBV2 | TGTGCCAGCAGTGAAGCGGGGACGCGTGGAGCTTTCTTT | CASSEAGTRGAFF
- | - | TRBJ2-6 | TRBV12-5 | TGTGCTAGTGGTTTGTTTCTCGGGCAGGGGGGCCCTGGGGCCAACGTCCTGACTTTC | CASGLFLGQGGPGANVLTF
TRBD1 | once | TRBJ2-7 | TRBV9 | TGTGCCAGCAGCGTAGGACTACCGGGACAGGGGGCGTACGAGCAGTACTTC | CASSVGLPGQGAYEQYF
TRBD2 | - | TRBJ2-3 | TRBV15 | TGTGCCACCAGCCGGGGAGGGGAGTCAGATACGCAGTATTTT | CATSRGGESDTQYF
TRBD1 | - | TRBJ1-2 | TRBV5-1 | TGCGCCAGCAGCCTGCCTGACAGGGGATATGGCTACACCTTC | CASSLPDRGYGYTF
TRBD1 | few | TRBJ1-2 | TRBV5-1 | TGCGCCAGCAGTTCGGACAGGGTGAAAAGCTATGGCTACACCTTC | CASSSDRVKSYGYTF
- | - | TRBJ1-2 | TRBV3-1/TRBV3-2 | TGTGCCAGCAGCCAAATGAGGGGCCCCGGCTACACCTTC | CASSQMRGPGYTF
- | - | TRBJ1-6 | TRBV5-8 | TGTGCCAGCAGCGTACACCTGGGACGGCGGAGCTCCTATAATTCACCCCTCCACTTT | CASSVHLGRRSSYNSPLHF
- | - | TRBJ1-4 | TRBV5-1 | TGCGCCAGCAGCTTGGAACCAAGTAATAATGAAAAACTGTTTTTT | CASSLEPSNNEKLFF
- | - | TRBJ2-3 | TRBV5-5 | TGTGCCAGCAGCTTCGGGACTGGGCCCACAGATACGCAGTATTTT | CASSFGTGPTDTQYF
TRBD1 | few | TRBJ1-6 | TRBV19 | TGTGCCAGTAGTCCCAGGACAGGGTTGGGAGATTCACCCCTCCACTTT | CASSPRTGLGDSPLHF
TRBD1 | - | TRBJ1-3 | TRBV5-4 | TGTGCCAGCAGCTGGGACAGGGGAAACACCATATATTTT | CASSWDRGNTIYF
TRBD2 | - | TRBJ2-3 | TRBV7-8 | TGTGCCAGCAGCTTAGGAGGCGCGGGGGGTCCCGATACGCAGTATTTT | CASSLGGAGGPDTQYF
- | - | TRBJ1-2 | TRBV7-9 | TGTGCCAGCAGCTTTTTTGTAGCCTATGGCTACACCTTC | CASSFFVAYGYTF
- | - | TRBJ1-1 | TRBV29-1 | TGCAGCGTTGAAGAGCCCAGGGACACTGAAGCTTTCTTT | CSVEEPRDTEAFF
- | - | TRBJ2-2 | TRBV5-1 | TGCGCCAGCAGCTTGGTCGGTAACGGGGAGCTGTTTTTT | CASSLVGNGELFF
TRBD2 | - | TRBJ2-3 | TRBV2 | TGTGCCAGCAGTCAGCGGGGATCTAGCACAGATACGCAGTATTTT | CASSQRGSSTDTQYF
TRBD1 | - | TRBJ1-2 | TRBV6-1 | TGTGCCAGCAGTGATGACAGGGGGTATTATGGCTACACCTTC | CASSDDRGYYGYTF
- | - | TRBJ2-7 | TRBV27 | TGTGCCAGCAGTGGTAGTCGGGAGCGGTTCCACGAGCAGTACTTC | CASSGSRERFHEQYF
- | few | TRBJ1-2 | TRBV6-5 | TGTGCCAGCAGTATATCTCACCTCGGTGGCTATGGCTACACCTTC | CASSISHLGGYGYTF
- | - | TRBJ1-1 | TRBV19 | TGTGCCAGTAGTGGGGTGTTGGGCACTGAAGCTTTCTTT | CASSGVLGTEAFF
TRBD1 | - | TRBJ1-2 | TRBV29-1 | TGCAGCGTTGAAGCCCGGGACAGGGGTGCTAACTATGGCTACACCTTC | CSVEARDRGANYGYTF
- | few | TRBJ1-5 | TRBV18 | TGTGCCAGCTCTCCTGACAGGAAAGAACAGCCCCAGCATTTT | CASSPDRKEQPQHF
TRBD2 | - | TRBJ2-3 | TRBV29-1 | TGCAGCGTCCTCCTAGCGGGGGGGAGCACAGATACGCAGTATTTT | CSVLLAGGSTDTQYF
- | - | TRBJ2-3 | TRBV5-1 | TGCGCCAGCAGCCCCGCCAACACAGATACGCAGTATTTT | CASSPANTDTQYF
- | - | TRBJ2-2 | TRBV30 | TGTGCCTGGAGTCCGCAGGGGAGAGGGGAGCTGTTTTTT | CAWSPQGRGELFF